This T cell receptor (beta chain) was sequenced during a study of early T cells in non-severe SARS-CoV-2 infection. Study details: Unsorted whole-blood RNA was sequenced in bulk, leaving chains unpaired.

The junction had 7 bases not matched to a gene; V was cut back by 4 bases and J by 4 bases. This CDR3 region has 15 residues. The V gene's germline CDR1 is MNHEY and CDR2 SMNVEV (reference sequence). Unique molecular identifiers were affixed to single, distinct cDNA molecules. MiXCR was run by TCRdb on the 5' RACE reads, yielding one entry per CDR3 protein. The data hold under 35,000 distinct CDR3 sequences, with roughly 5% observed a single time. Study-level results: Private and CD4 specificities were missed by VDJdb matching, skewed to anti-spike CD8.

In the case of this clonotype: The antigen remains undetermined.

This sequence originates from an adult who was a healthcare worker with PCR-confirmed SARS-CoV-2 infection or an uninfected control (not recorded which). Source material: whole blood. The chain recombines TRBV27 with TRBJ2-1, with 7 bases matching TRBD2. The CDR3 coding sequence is TGTGCCAGCAGTTCCCTAGCGGTAAAATACAATGAGCAGTTCTTC. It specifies CASSSLAVKYNEQFF.